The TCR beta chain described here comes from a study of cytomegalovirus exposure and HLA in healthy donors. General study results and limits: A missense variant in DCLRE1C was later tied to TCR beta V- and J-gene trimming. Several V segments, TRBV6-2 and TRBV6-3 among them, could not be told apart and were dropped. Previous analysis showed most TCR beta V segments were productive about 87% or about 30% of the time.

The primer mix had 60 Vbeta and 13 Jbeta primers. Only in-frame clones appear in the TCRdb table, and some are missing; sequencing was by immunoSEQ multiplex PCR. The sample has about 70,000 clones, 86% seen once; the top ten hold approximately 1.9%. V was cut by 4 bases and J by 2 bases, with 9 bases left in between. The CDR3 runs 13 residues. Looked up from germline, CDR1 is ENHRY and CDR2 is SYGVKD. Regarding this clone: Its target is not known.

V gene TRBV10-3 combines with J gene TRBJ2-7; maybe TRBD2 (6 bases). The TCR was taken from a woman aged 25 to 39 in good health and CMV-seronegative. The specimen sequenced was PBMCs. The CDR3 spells CAISGDSTYEQYF. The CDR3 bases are TGTGCCATCAGTGGGGACTCGACCTACGAGCAGTACTTC.